One and the same sample provided the 3 T cell receptor beta chains below, sequenced in a study of vaccination and CD4 T cells after COVID-19 (dated by TCRdb to between 2021 and 2024). Library construction relied on PCR. Sequenced using an Illumina iSeq 100. At the Johns Hopkins FTIC core, DNA from the cultured CD4+ T cells underwent TCR sequencing with the Oncomine TCR Beta short-read assay. TCRdb redid the processing of the public reads, applying fastp at Q25 and MiXCR, and retained in-frame beta chains. For every CDR3 protein sequence, its rows merge into one entry that carries the most common genes and DNA. The sample table records 15,000 to 18,000 distinct CDR3 sequences; under 60% of these occur just once. The ten largest clones take up roughly 15% of the sample. The treatment or condition label on this specimen signifies: roughly nine-day PBMC culture with coronavirus spike peptide pools or control peptides (ViraFEST assay).

Their recognized antigens are unknown. The starting material was CD4+ T cells from blood, cultured in vitro, obtained before SARS-CoV-2 vaccination. The receptors were gathered from a human donor who had recovered from COVID-19.

The rearrangement links TRBV5-1 to TRBJ2-3; D remains unclear. The CDR3 runs 12 residues. Germline V gene data show CDR1 as SGHRS and CDR2 as YFSETQ. The ends were cut back, 7 bases at V and 5 bases at J, with 11 bases in the middle. The CDR3 DNA is TGCGCCAGCCGCCCCCTAGGAGATACGCAGTATTTT. It translates to CASRPLGDTQYF.

The gene calls are TRBV7-2 and TRBJ1-5, with D unclear. The CDR3 totals 13 residues. The V end was cut by 6 bases, the J end by 5 bases, with 11 bases between. Germline values: CDR1 SGHTA, CDR2 FQGNSA. CDR3 residues: CASSFKADQPQHF. For the CDR3, the DNA is TGTGCCAGCAGTTTTAAAGCAGATCAGCCCCAGCATTTT. Supplemented by reference TRBV7-2 and TRBJ1-5, the full variable domain reads GAGVSQSPSNKVTEKGKDVELRCDPISGHTALYWYRQSLGQGLEFLIYFQGNSAPDKSGLPSDRFSAERTGGSVSTLTIQRTQQEDSAVYLCASSFKADQPQHFGDGTRLSIL.

The chain carries TRBV7-2 and TRBJ2-7; no clear D. Germline V CDR1 and CDR2: SGHTA, FQGNSA. CDR3 size: 13 residues. The ends were cut back, 3 bases at V and 2 bases at J, with 8 bases in the middle. In DNA, the CDR3 is TGTGCCAGCAGCTTGGATCAGACCTACGAGCAGTACTTC. This gives the protein CASSLDQTYEQYF.